The subject of this entry is one T cell receptor beta chain. Antigen unknown. The data originate from a study of graft-versus-host responses after intestinal transplantation. The wider study: The recipients all started with anti-thymocyte globulin induction and then took tacrolimus and steroids for roughly 3 years. General observations from the study: Detection of GvH clones occurred in recipient marrow, and some had their first appearance in ileum or blood.

The germline V and J ends were trimmed by 2 bases and 4 bases, with 8 bases remaining between them. CDR1 and CDR2 from the germline V gene are SNHLY and FYNNEI. CDR3 size: 13 residues. Using immunoSEQ multiplex PCR, the repertoire was profiled, and TCRdb retains in-frame clones only, with some absent. This sample has fewer than 120,000 clones, with 93% found just once. The receptor was isolated from a human donor who received an intestinal transplant. The material was unstimulated CD8+ T cells sorted from spleen or lymph node cells, obtained before intestinal transplant. The chain uses TRBV2 and TRBJ1-2; perhaps TRBD1 as D (5 bases). As DNA, the CDR3 is TGTGCCAGCAGTGAAAGGGGTCCCTATGGCTACACCTTC. Translation: CASSERGPYGYTF.